The T cell receptor beta chain described here comes from a study of early T cells in non-severe SARS-CoV-2 infection (dated by TCRdb to the early 2020s). Study-wide context: Because TCR sequencing relied on bulk RNA taken from unsorted whole blood, pairing of alpha and beta chains was not possible. Summary of the overall study and its limitations: Matching against VDJdb was skewed toward anti-spike CD8 responses, likely underestimated virus-specific expansions, and missed private and CD4 specificities.

From the cysteine through the phenylalanine, the CDR3 covers 14 amino acids. The read is trimmed to its CDR3 DNA, 42 bases read in frame from base 1. Deletion took 0 bases off V and 2 bases off J, with a span of 8 bases between the germline ends. According to the germline V gene (reference sequence), CDR1 reads GTSNPN and CDR2 reads SVGIG. The study was a case-control design nested within a healthcare worker cohort in London, UK, with weekly nasopharyngeal swab PCR tests and blood sampling. Healthcare workers were recruited between 23 and 31 March 2020, during the week of the UK lockdown, and were followed weekly for up to roughly 15 weeks. The sample holds many counts of this clonotype. Its antigen is still unknown. Base qualities were left out, and no much larger clone turns up one base away. The method behind the library was 5' RACE. TCRdb records NextSeq 500 as the sequencer. The TCR library protocol attached unique molecular identifiers to individual cDNA molecules to correct for sequencing error and PCR bias. Both TCR alpha and beta chains were sequenced, and tight co-correlation was observed between alpha and beta sequence abundances in each sample. In the source study's methods: Decombinator V4 was used to annotate TCR sequences for V gene, J gene and CDR3. Expanded TCRs were defined as changing significantly between any two time points under a Poisson model with p below 0.0001. TCR abundances were normalised to the total number of TCRs sequenced per sample and were expressed as counts per million. TRAV1-2 paired with TRAJ12, TRAJ20 or TRAJ33 defined MAIT TCRs, while TRAV10 paired with TRAJ18 defined iNKT TCRs. VDJdb, accessed 1 November 2021, was searched for CMV, EBV and SARS-CoV-2 annotated TCRs, with TCRs annotated for multiple antigens excluded. The raw public data were reprocessed by TCRdb itself: fastp quality trimming at Q25, MiXCR clonotype calling, in-frame beta chains only. When rows share a CDR3 protein, they turn into one entry using the most common DNA and genes. In this record, the V and J calls reflect TCRdb's handling and not the investigators' own analysis. The sample data list about 77,000 distinct CDR3 sequences, and 5% of these were observed just once. The top ten hold around 7.3% of the sample.

The sample consisted of whole blood, taken at baseline. Recombination connected TRBV30 to TRBJ1-3; TRBD1 is a possible D gene, resting on 5 matching bases. The source is an adult who was a healthcare worker with PCR-confirmed SARS-CoV-2 infection or an uninfected control (not recorded which). The CDR3 protein: CAWSVKGTGNTIYF. The bases read TGTGCCTGGAGTGTGAAGGGGACTGGAAACACCATATATTTT. The reference TRBV30 and TRBJ1-3 proteins fill in what lies around the CDR3, so the full variable domain reads SQTIHQWPATLVQPVGSPLSLECTVEGTSNPNLYWYRQAAGRGLQLLFYSVGIGQISSEVPQNLSASRPQDRQFILSSKKLLLSDSGFYLCAWSVKGTGNTIYFGEGSWLTVV.